This T cell receptor (beta chain) was documented in a study of cytomegalovirus exposure and HLA in healthy donors. PCR primers comprised 60 Vbeta and 13 Jbeta primers. Libraries were prepared by immunoSEQ multiplex PCR; TCRdb keeps only in-frame clonotypes and omits some of them. The sample includes some 120,000 clones, 75% of them seen just once. The CDR3 extends over 15 amino acids. Germline loops: CDR1 LGHNT, CDR2 FRNRAP. V gave up 6 bases and J gave up 0 bases, with 13 bases separating them. The sample taken for sequencing was PBMCs. The TCR sequence derives from a middle-aged woman in good health and CMV-seropositive. The chain employs TRBV12-5 and TRBJ2-3; no reliable D call. This CDR3 is CASGPSSSSTDTQYF. The CDR3 DNA reads as TGTGCTAGTGGCCCTTCTAGTTCTAGCACAGATACGCAGTATTTT. The complete variable domain, with remaining parts taken from reference TRBV12-5 and TRBJ2-3, reads DARVTQTPRHKVTEMGQEVTMRCQPILGHNTVFWYRQTMMQGLELLAYFRNRAPLDDSGMPKDRFSAEMPDATLATLKIQPSEPRDSAVYFCASGPSSSSTDTQYFGPGTRLTVL.